This TCR beta chain was sequenced for a study of blood T cell repertoires in COVID-19. Per the study methods: Reference gene primers were amplified, and this amplification served to estimate nucleated cell counts. Measured with immunoSEQ multiplex PCR; TCRdb has only the in-frame clones, and not every one. The V and J calls and the clone size are those of that table, but D and trimming were determined from the DNA. The data contain 75,000 to 100,000 clones, about 86% of them singletons. Germline V gene data show CDR1 as LGHDT and CDR2 as YNNKEL (reference sequence). The CDR3 contains 17 residues. V shed 1 base and J shed 2 bases, with 15 bases lying between them.

J is TRBJ2-1 and V is TRBV3-1 (or the pseudogene TRBV3-2); the D gene is possibly TRBD2 (5 bases). The sequence came from a human donor in a cohort sampled during active COVID-19. The sample comprised peripheral blood. The CDR3 here is CASSQGRGGSAYNEQFF. DNA of the CDR3: TGTGCCAGCAGCCAAGGGCGAGGAGGAAGCGCCTACAATGAGCAGTTCTTC.